This TCR beta chain is from a study of read filtering for tumor transcriptome and immune sequencing. In germline, CDR1 is LNHNV, CDR2 YYDKDF (reference sequence). V shed 6 bases, J shed 2 bases, and the junction held 13 bases outside the gene matches. CDR3 length: 18 amino acids. The library was built from 400 to 500 ng RNA with molecular barcoded adaptors for alpha/delta and beta/gamma chains. Using its own MiXCR run on the reads, TCRdb lists one record per CDR3 protein. The sample has 93,000 or so distinct CDR3 sequences; under 25% are singletons. What was sequenced was a population of CD138-negative cells sorted from bone marrow. The clonotype was recovered from a donor at least 40 years old with multiple myeloma. The rearrangement joins TRBV15 to TRBJ2-3; 11 nucleotides match TRBD2. The CDR3 DNA follows: TGTGCCACCAGAGGGAGCCGGGCTAGCGGGGGGTACACAGATACGCAGTATTTT. It encodes CATRGSRASGGYTDTQYF.